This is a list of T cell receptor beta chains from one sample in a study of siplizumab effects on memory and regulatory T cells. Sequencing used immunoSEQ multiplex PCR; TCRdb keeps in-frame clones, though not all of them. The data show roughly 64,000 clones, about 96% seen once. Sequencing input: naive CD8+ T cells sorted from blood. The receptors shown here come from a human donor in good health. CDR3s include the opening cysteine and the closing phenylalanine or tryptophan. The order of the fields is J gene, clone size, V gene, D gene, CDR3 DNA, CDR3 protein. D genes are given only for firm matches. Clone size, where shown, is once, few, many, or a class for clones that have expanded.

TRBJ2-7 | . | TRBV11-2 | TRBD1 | TGTGCCAGCAGCTTATCCGGGACAGCCATCTACGAGCAGTACTTC | CASSLSGTAIYEQYF
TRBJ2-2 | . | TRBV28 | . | TGTGCCAGCAGTTTATCATCAGATACCGGGGAGCTGTTTTTT | CASSLSSDTGELFF
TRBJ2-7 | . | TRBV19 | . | TGTGCCAGTAGTATAGAGGGTTTGGCCTACGAGCAGTACTTC | CASSIEGLAYEQYF
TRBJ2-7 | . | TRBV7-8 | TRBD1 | TGTGCCAGCAGCTCCCCGGACAGGGGGGCCCACGAGCAGTACTTC | CASSSPDRGAHEQYF
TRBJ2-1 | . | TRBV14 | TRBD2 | TGTGCCAGCAGCCAAGTAGCGGGGGCGGGGGAGCAGTTCTTC | CASSQVAGAGEQFF
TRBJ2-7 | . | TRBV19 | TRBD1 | TGTGCCAGTAGTGCGGGACAGGGGATGGGGACCTACGAGCAGTACTTC | CASSAGQGMGTYEQYF
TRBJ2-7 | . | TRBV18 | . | TGTGCCAGCTCACCGGCCGGGACGGACTACGAGCAGTACTTC | CASSPAGTDYEQYF
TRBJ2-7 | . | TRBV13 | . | TGTGCCAGCAGCCCATACGGACGGCAAGGGGTTAACGAGCAGTACTTC | CASSPYGRQGVNEQYF
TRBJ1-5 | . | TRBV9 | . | TGTGCCAGCAGCGTAGGGGGGGATAGCAATCAGCCCCAGCATTTT | CASSVGGDSNQPQHF
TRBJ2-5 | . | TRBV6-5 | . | TGTGCCAGCAGTTACCCGCTGGGCACAGAAGAGACCCAGTACTTC | CASSYPLGTEETQYF
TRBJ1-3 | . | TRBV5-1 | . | TGCGCCAGCAGCTTGGGAGTTGGGAACACCATATATTTT | CASSLGVGNTIYF
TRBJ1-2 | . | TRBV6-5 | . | TGTGCCAGCACTCTGGGGGCGAACTATGGCTACACCTTC | CASTLGANYGYTF
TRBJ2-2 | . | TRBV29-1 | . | TGCAGCGTTGGAGTCCTGAACACCGGGGAGCTGTTTTTT | CSVGVLNTGELFF
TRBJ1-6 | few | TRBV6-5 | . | TGTGCCAGCAGTACGACAGGTGACCCTTCACCCCTCCACTTT | CASSTTGDPSPLHF
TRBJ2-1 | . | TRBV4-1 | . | TGCGCCAGCAGCCTGGGCCGAGAAAATGAGCAGTTCTTC | CASSLGRENEQFF
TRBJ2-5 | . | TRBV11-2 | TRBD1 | TGTGCCAGCAGCTGGGACAGGGGGCAAGAGACCCAGTACTTC | CASSWDRGQETQYF
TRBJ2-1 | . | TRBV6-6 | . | TGTGCCAGCAGCCCACAGGAGAGCTCCTACAATGAGCAGTTCTTC | CASSPQESSYNEQFF
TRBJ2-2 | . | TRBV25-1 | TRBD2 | TGTGCCAGCCGGGAGGGGGATTACCCCGGGGAGCTGTTTTTT | CASREGDYPGELFF
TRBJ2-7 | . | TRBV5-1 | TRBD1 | TGCGCCAGCAGTTGGGCAGGGGGAATTGGCGAGCAGTACTTC | CASSWAGGIGEQYF
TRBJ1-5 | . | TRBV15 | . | TGTGCCACCAGCAGACCTAATCAGCCCCAGCATTTT | CATSRPNQPQHF
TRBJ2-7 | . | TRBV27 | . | TGTGCCAGCAGTTTAGGCAGTGGCTCATCCTACGAGCAGTACTTC | CASSLGSGSSYEQYF
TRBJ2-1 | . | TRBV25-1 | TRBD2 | TGTGCCAGCAGTGGGACTAGCGATGAGCAGTTCTTC | CASSGTSDEQFF
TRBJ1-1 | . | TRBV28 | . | TGTGCCAGCAGTTTACGGAACACTGAAGCTTTCTTT | CASSLRNTEAFF
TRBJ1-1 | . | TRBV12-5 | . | TGTGCTAGTGGTGTCTTAGGGGGTATGAACACTGAAGCTTTCTTT | CASGVLGGMNTEAFF
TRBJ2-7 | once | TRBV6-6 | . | TGTGCCAGCAGTGACCCCTGGACAGCAATCTACGAGCAGTACTTC | CASSDPWTAIYEQYF
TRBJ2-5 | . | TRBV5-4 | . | TGTGCCAGCAGCTCCGGTGCAAGGGAGGACTTC | CASSSGAREDF
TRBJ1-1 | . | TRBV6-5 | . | TGTGCCAGCAGTAAGACAGTAATGAACACTGAAGCTTTCTTT | CASSKTVMNTEAFF
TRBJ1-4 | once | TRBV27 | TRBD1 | TGTGCCAGCAGTAAACGGGACAGTGTTGCAACTAATGAAAAACTGTTTTTT | CASSKRDSVATNEKLFF
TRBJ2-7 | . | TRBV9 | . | TGTGCCAGCAGCGTAGGGCCCAACTACGAGCAGTACTTC | CASSVGPNYEQYF
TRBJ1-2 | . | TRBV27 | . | TGTGCCAGCAGTTTATCAGGCAAGCGAGATGGCTACACCTTC | CASSLSGKRDGYTF
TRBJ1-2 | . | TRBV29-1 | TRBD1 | TGCAGCGTCGTGGGACAGGGGGACAATGGCTACACCTTC | CSVVGQGDNGYTF
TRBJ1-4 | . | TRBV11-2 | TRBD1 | TGTGCCAGCAGCTACGGACAGGGGACTAATGAAAAACTGTTTTTT | CASSYGQGTNEKLFF
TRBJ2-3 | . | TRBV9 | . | TGTGCCAGCAGCGCCCGCCGTGAAGATACGCAGTATTTT | CASSARREDTQYF
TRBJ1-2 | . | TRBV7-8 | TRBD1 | TGTGCCAGCAGCGCGGGACAGGGTCCGGCTGGCTACACCTTC | CASSAGQGPAGYTF
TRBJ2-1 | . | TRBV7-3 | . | TGTGCCAGCAGCTTAGGGCTTGGTGAGCAGTTCTTC | CASSLGLGEQFF
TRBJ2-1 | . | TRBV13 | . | TGTGCCAGCAGCTTAGGGCGGAGCTCCTACAATGAGCAGTTCTTC | CASSLGRSSYNEQFF
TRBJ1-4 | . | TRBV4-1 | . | TGCGCCAGCAGCCAAGTAGTCGACAGGCCTGAAAAACTGTTTTTT | CASSQVVDRPEKLFF
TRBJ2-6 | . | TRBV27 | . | TGTGCCAGCAGTTCGGGCCACTTGGTGGCCGGGGCCAACGTCCTGACTTTC | CASSSGHLVAGANVLTF
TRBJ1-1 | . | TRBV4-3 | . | TGCGCCAGCAGCCAAGACCGGACTGACACTGAAGCTTTCTTT | CASSQDRTDTEAFF
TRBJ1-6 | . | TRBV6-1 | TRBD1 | TGTGCCAGCAGTGACTTGGACAGGCTCTATAATTCACCCCTCCACTTT | CASSDLDRLYNSPLHF